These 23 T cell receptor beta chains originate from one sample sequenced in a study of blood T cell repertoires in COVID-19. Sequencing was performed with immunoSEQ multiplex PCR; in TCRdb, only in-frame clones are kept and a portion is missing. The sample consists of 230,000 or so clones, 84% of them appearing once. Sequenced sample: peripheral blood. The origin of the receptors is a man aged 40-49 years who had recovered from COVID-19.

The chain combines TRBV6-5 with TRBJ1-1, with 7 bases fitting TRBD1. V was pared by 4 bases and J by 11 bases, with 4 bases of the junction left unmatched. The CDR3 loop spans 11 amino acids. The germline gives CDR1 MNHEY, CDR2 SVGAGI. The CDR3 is CASSSQGGAFF. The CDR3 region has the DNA TGTGCCAGCAGTTCTCAGGGGGGCGCTTTCTTT.

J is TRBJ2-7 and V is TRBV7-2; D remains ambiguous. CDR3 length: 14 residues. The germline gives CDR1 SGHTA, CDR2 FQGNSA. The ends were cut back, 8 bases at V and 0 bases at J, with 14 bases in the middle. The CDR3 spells CASREPTSSYEQYF. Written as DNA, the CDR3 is TGTGCCAGCCGAGAGCCGACAAGCTCCTACGAGCAGTACTTC.

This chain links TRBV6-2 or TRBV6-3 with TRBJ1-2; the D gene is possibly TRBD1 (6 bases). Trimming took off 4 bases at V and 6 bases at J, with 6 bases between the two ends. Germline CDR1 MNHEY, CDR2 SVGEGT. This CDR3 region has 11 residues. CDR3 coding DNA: TGTGCCAGCAGTTGGACAGATGGCTACACCTTC. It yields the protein CASSWTDGYTF.

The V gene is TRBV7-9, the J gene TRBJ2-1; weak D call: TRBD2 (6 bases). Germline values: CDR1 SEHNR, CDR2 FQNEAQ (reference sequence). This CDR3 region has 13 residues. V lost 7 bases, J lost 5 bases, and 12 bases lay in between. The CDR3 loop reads CASTGVANNEQFF. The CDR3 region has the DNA TGTGCCAGCACGGGGGTAGCGAACAATGAGCAGTTCTTC.

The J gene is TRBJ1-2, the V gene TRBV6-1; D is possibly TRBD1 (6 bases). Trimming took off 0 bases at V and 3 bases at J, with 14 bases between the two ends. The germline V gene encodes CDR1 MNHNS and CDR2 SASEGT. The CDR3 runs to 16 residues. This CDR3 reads CASSEAWGRGDYGYTF. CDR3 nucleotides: TGTGCCAGCAGTGAAGCTTGGGGCAGGGGCGACTATGGCTACACCTTC.

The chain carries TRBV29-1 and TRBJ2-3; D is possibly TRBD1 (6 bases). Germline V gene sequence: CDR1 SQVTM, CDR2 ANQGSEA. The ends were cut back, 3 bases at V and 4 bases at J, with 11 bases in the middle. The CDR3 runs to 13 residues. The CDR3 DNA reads TGCAGCGTTGAGAGGGGGATGGCAGATACGCAGTATTTT. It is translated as CSVERGMADTQYF.

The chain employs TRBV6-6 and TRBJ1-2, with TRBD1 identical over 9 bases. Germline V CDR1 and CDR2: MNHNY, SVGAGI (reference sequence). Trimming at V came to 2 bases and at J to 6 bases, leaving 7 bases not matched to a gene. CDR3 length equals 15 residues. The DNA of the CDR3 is TGTGCCAGCAGTTACGGTCCGGGACAGGGAAATGGCTACACCTTC. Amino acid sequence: CASSYGPGQGNGYTF.

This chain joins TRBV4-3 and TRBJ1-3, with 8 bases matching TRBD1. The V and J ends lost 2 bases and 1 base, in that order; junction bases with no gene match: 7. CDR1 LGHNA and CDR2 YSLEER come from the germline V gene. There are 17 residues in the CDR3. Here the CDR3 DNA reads TGCGCCAGCAGCCAATCTCCCCAGGGGGCGTCTGGAAACACCATATATTTT. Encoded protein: CASSQSPQGASGNTIYF.

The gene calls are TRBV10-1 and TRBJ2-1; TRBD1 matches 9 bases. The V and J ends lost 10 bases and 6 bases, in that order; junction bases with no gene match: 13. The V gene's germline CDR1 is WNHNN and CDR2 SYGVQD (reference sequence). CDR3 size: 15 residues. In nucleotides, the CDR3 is TGCGCCACCAGCACCGGACAGGGGTTGTTCAATGAGCAGTTCTTC. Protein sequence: CATSTGQGLFNEQFF.

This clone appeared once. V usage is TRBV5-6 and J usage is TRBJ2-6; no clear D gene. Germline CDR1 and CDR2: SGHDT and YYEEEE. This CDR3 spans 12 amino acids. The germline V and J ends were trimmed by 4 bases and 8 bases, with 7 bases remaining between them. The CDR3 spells CASSAQSNVLTF. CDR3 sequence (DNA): TGTGCCAGCAGCGCACAGTCCAACGTCCTGACTTTC.

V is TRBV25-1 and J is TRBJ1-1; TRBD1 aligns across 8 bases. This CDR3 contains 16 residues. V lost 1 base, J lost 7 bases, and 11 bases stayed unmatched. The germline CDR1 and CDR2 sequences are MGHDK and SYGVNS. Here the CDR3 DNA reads TGTGCCAGCAGTGAATCGGCAGGGGGCGAGGGCATTGAAGCTTTCTTT. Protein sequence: CASSESAGGEGIEAFF.

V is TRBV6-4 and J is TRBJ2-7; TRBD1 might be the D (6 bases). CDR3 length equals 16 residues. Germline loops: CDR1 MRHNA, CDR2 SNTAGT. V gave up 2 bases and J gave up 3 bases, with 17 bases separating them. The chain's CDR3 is CASSDTTAVRGYEQYF. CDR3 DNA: TGTGCCAGCAGTGACACAACGGCCGTCAGGGGCTACGAGCAGTACTTC.

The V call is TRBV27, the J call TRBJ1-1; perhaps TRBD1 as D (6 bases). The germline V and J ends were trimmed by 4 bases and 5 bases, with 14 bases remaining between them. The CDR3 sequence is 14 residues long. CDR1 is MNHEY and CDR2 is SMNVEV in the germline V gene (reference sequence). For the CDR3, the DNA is TGTGCCAGCAGTTACTTGGACAGCGGTACTGAAGCTTTCTTT. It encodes CASSYLDSGTEAFF.

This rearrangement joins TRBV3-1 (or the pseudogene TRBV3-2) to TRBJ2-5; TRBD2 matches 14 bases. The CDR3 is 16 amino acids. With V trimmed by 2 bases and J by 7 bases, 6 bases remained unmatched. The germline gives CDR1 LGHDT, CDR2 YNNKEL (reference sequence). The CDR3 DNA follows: TGTGCCAGCAGCCAATGGACTAGCGGGGGGAGGGGGACCCAGTACTTC. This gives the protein CASSQWTSGGRGTQYF.

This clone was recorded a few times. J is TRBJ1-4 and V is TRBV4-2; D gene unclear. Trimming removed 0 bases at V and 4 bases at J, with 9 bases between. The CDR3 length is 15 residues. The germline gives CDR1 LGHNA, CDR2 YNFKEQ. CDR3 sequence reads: CASSQEKNSNEKLFF. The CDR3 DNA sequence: TGTGCCAGCAGCCAAGAGAAGAACAGTAATGAAAAACTGTTTTTT.

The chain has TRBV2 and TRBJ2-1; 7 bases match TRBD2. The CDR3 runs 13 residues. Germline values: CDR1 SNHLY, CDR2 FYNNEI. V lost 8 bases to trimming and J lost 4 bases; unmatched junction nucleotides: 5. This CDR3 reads CASGLGQYNEQFF. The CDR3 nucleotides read TGTGCCAGCGGACTAGGCCAATACAATGAGCAGTTCTTC. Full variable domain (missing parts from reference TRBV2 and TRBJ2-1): EPEVTQTPSHQVTQMGQEVILRCVPISNHLYFYWYRQILGQKVEFLVSFYNNEISEKSEIFDDQFSVERPDGSNFTLKIRSTKLEDSAMYFCASGLGQYNEQFFGPGTRLTVL.

CDR3 residues: CASSIQAGGGGTQYF. CDR3 in DNA: TGTGCCAGCAGTATCCAAGCGGGAGGTGGGGGGACCCAGTACTTC. The chain links TRBV27 to TRBJ2-5; 9 bases are a match to TRBD2. Germline CDR1 and CDR2: MNHEY and SMNVEV (reference sequence). This CDR3 spans 15 amino acids. The junction had 11 bases not matched to a gene; V was cut back by 5 bases and J by 7 bases.

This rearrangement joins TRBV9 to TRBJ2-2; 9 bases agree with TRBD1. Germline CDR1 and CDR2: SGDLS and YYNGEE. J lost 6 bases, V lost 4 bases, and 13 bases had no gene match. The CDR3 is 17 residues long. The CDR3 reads CASSQETGTGPAGELFF. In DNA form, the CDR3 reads TGTGCCAGCAGCCAAGAAACCGGGACAGGGCCGGCCGGGGAGCTGTTTTTT.

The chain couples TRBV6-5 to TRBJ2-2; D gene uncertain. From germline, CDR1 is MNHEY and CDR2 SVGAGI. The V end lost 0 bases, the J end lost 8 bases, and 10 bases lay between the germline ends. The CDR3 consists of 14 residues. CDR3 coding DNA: TGTGCCAGCAGTTACTCAATGGTGGCAGGGGAGCTGTTTTTT. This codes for CASSYSMVAGELFF.

In DNA, the CDR3 is TGTGCCAGCAGCTTATATCAGAGCACAGATACGCAGTATTTT. Its protein product is CASSLYQSTDTQYF. The V gene is TRBV7-2, the J gene TRBJ2-3; D gene uncertain. This CDR3 spans 14 amino acids. CDR1 and CDR2 from the germline V gene are SGHTA and FQGNSA. With 2 bases removed from V and 0 bases from J, the gap between germline ends came to 6 bases.

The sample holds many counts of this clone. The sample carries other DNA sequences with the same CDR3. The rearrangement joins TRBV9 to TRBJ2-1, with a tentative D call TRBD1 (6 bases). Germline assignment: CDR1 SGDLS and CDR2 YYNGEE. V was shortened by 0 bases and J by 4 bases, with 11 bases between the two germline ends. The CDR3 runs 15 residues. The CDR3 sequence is CASSVGGGVYNEQFF. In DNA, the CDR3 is TGTGCCAGCAGCGTAGGAGGGGGAGTATACAATGAGCAGTTCTTC.

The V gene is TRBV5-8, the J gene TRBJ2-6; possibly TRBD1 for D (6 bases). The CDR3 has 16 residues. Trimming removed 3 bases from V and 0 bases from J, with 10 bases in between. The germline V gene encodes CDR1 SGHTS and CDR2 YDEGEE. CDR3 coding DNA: TGTGCCAGCAGCTCGTACAGGGTCTCTGGGGCCAACGTCCTGACTTTC. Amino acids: CASSSYRVSGANVLTF.

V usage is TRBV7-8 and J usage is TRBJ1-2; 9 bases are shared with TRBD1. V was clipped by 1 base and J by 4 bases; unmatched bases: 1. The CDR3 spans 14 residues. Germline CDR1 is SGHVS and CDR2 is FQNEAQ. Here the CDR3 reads CASSLGTGVYGYTF. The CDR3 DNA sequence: TGTGCCAGCAGCTTAGGGACAGGGGTCTATGGCTACACCTTC.